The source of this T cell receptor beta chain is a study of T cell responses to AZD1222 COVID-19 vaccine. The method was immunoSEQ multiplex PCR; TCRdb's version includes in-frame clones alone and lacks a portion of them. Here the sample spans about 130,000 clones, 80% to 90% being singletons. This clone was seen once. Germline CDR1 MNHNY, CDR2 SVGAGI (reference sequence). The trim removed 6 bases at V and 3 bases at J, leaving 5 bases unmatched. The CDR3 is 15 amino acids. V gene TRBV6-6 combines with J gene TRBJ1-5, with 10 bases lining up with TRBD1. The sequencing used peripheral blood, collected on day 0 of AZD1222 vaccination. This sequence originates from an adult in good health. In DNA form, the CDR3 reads TGTGCCAGCAGCCAAGGACAGGGGGTCAATCAGCCCCAGCATTTT. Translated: CASSQGQGVNQPQHF.